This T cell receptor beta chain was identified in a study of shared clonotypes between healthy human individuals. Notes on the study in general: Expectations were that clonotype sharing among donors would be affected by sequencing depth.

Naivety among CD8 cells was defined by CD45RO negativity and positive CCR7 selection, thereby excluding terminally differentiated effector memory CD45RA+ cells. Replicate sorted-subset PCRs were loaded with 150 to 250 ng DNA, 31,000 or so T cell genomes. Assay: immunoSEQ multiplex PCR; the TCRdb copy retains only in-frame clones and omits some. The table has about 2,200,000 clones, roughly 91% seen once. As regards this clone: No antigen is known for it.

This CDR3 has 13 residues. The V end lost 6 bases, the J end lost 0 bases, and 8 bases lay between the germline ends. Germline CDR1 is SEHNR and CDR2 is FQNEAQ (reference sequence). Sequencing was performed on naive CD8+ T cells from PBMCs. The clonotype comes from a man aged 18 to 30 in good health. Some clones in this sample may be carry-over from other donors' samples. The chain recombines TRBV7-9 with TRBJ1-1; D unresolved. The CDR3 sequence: CASRASMNTEAFF. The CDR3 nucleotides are TGTGCCAGCAGGGCTAGTATGAACACTGAAGCTTTCTTT.